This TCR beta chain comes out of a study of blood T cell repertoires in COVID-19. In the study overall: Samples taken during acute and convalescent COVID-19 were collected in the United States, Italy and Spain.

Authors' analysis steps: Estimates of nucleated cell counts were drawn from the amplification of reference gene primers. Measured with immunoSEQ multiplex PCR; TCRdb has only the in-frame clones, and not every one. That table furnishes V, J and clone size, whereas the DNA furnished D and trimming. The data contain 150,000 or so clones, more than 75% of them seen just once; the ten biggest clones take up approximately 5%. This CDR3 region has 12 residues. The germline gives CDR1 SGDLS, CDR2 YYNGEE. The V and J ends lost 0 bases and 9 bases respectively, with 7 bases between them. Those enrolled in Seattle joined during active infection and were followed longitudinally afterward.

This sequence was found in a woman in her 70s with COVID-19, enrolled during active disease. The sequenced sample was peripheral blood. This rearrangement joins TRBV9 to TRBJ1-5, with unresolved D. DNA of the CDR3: TGTGCCAGCAGCGTAGAGGGAGGGCCCCAGCATTTT. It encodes CASSVEGGPQHF.